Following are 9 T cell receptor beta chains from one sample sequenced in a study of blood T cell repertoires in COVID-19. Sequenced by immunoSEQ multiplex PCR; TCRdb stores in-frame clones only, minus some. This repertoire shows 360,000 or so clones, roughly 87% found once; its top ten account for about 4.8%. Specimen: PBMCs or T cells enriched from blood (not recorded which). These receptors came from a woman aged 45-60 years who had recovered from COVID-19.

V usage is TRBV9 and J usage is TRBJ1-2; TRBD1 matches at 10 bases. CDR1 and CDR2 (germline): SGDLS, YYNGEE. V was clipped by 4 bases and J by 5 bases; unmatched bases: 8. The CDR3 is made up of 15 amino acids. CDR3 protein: CASSHGTGDRYGYTF. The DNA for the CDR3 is TGTGCCAGCAGCCACGGGACAGGGGATCGTTATGGCTACACCTTC.

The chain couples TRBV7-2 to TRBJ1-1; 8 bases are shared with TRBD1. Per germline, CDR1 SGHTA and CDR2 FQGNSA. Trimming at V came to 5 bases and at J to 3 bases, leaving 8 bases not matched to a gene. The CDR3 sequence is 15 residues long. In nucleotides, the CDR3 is TGTGCCAGCAGCCCCAGGACAGGGTGGCACACTGAAGCTTTCTTT. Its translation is CASSPRTGWHTEAFF.

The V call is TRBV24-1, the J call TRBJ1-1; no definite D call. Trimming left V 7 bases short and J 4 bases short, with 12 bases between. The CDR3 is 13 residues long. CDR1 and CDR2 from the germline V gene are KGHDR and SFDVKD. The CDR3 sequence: CATRAAGGTEAFF. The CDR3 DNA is TGTGCCACCAGGGCCGCGGGCGGCACTGAAGCTTTCTTT.

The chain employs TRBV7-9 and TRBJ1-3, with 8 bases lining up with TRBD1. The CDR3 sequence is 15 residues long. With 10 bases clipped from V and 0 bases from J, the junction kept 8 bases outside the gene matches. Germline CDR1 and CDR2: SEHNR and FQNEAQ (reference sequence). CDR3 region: CANSRGQDSGNTIYF. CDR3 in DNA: TGTGCCAACTCCAGGGGGCAGGACTCTGGAAACACCATATATTTT.

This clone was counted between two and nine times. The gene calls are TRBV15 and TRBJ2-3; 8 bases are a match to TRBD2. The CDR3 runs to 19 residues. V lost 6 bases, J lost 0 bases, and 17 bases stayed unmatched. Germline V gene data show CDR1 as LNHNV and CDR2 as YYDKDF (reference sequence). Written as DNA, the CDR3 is TGTGCCACCAGGCGACAAGGACCCCAGCGGGAGTGGAGCACAGATACGCAGTATTTT. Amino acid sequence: CATRRQGPQREWSTDTQYF.

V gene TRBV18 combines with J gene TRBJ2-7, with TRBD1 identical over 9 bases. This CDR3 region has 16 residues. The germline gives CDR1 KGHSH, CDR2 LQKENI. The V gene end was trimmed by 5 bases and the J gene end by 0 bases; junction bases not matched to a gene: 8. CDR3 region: CASSSRGDRVSYEQYF. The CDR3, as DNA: TGTGCCAGCTCATCGAGAGGGGACAGGGTCTCCTACGAGCAGTACTTC. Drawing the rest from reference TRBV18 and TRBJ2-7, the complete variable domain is NAGVMQNPRHLVRRRGQEARLRCSPMKGHSHVYWYRQLPEEGLKFMVYLQKENIIDESGMPKERFSAEFPKEGPSILRIQQVVRGDSAAYFCASSSRGDRVSYEQYFGPGTRLTVT.

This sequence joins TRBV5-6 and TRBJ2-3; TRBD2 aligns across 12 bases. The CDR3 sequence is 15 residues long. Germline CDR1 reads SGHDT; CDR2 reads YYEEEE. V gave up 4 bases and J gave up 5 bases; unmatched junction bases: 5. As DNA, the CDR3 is TGTGCCAGCAGCCCTAGCGGGGGGGCCGGAGATACGCAGTATTTT. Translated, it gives CASSPSGGAGDTQYF.

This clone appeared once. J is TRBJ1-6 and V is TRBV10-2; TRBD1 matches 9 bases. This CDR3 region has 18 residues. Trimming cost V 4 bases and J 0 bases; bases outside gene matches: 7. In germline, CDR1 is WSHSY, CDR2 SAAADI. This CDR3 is CASSGYRGLSSYNSPLHF. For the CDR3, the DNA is TGCGCCAGCAGTGGTTACAGGGGGCTCAGCTCCTATAATTCACCCCTCCACTTT.

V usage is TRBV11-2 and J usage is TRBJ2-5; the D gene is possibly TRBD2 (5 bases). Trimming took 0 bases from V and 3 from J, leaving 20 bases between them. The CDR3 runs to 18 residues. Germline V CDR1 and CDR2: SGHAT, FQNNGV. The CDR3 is CASSLDLGGPSGKETQYF. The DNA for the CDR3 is TGTGCCAGCAGCTTAGATCTTGGAGGCCCCTCGGGCAAAGAGACCCAGTACTTC.